This TCR beta chain was retrieved from a study of cytomegalovirus exposure and HLA in healthy donors. A word on this clone: The antigen remains undetermined.

The PCR made use of 60 Vbeta and 13 Jbeta primers. TCRdb's table, derived via immunoSEQ multiplex PCR, lists solely in-frame clones and lacks some. The sample lists some 170,000 clones; 80% to 85% were seen once. It was healthy bone marrow donors who served as donors. Findings of the study overall: There were reportedly fewer N-insertions in an Asian-associated ancestry cluster than the approximately 670-donor mean, in a later analysis. Later, TCR association rates were found to vary by HLA locus, highest for DRB1 and lowest for HLA-C. As was reported, the classifier diagnosed cytomegalovirus status with high specificity and sensitivity.

This TCR came from a woman aged 25-40 years in good health and CMV-seronegative. Sequencing was carried out using PBMCs.

The CDR3 is CATSRGNTEAFF. As DNA, the CDR3 is TGTGCCACCAGCAGGGGCAACACTGAAGCTTTCTTT. The chain couples TRBV15 to TRBJ1-1, with unresolved D. Trimming pared 3 bases from V and 2 bases from J, leaving 4 bases between. Germline CDR1 is LNHNV and CDR2 is YYDKDF (reference sequence). The CDR3 is made up of 12 amino acids.